This T cell receptor (beta chain) originates from a study of T cells in Graves' hyperthyroidism and ophthalmopathy. Study-wide results and limits: Ophthalmopathy, which appeared later, was predicted by the model a median approximately six months before onset.

It was RNA transcripts that yielded the amplified TCR beta CDR3 regions. Initially, a first-round RT-PCR of the TCR CDR3 employed the HTBI primer set. Using its own MiXCR run on the multiplex PCR reads, TCRdb lists one record per CDR3 protein. The sample lists hundreds of thousands of distinct CDR3 sequences, approximately 15% seen once, with about 10% in the top ten. In this sample, this clonotype turned up many times. What it binds is unknown. Germline V CDR1 and CDR2: MNHEY, SVGAGI. The CDR3 totals 16 residues. The germline V and J ends were trimmed by 2 bases and 0 bases, with 14 bases remaining between them.

Sequencing input: blood. The clonotype was recovered from a woman aged 18-30 years with Graves' hyperthyroidism. The chain employs TRBV6-5 and TRBJ2-7; TRBD1 or TRBD2 may be the D gene (5 bases each). The CDR3 loop is CASSYGGLYGSYEQYF. CDR3 nucleotides: TGTGCCAGCAGTTACGGGGGTCTCTATGGCTCCTACGAGCAGTACTTC.